Below, 10 T cell receptor beta chains from the same sample are listed, as sequenced in a study of OX40 agonist ivuxolimab in advanced cancers. Generated by immunoSEQ multiplex PCR, the TCRdb table keeps only in-frame clones and is missing some. Here the sample spans more than 80,000 clones, 85% to 90% being singletons. The sample here was CD4+ or CD8+ T cells sorted from blood, taken in a trial of the OX40 agonist ivuxolimab. The receptors originated from an adult with an advanced solid tumor such as melanoma, head and neck, liver or kidney cancer.

This clone appeared a single time. The chain is built from TRBV11-2 and TRBJ2-1; D may match TRBD1 or TRBD2 (5 bases each). Trimming removed 6 bases at V and 5 bases at J, with 5 bases between. There are 11 residues in the CDR3. Germline V gives CDR1 SGHAT, CDR2 FQNNGV. The CDR3 spells CASRGDNEQFF. As DNA, the CDR3 is TGTGCCAGCAGGGGGGACAATGAGCAGTTCTTC. Full variable domain (rest looked up from reference TRBV11-2 and TRBJ2-1): EAGVAQSPRYKIIEKRQSVAFWCNPISGHATLYWYQQILGQGPKLLIQFQNNGVVDDSQLPKDRFSAERLKGVDSTLKIQPAKLEDSAVYLCASRGDNEQFFGPGTRLTVL.

The chain's CDR3 is CASSPRGGLSTDTQYF. In nucleotides, the CDR3 is TGTGCCAGCAGCCCCCGAGGTGGGTTAAGCACAGATACGCAGTATTTT. The chain has TRBV14 and TRBJ2-3; no definite D call. The CDR3 has 16 amino acids. Trimming removed 4 bases from V and 0 bases from J, with 14 bases in between. Germline V gene data show CDR1 as SGHDN and CDR2 as FVKESK.

The J gene is TRBJ2-3, the V gene TRBV6-5, with 7 bases fitting TRBD1. The CDR3 is 15 residues long. The germline gives CDR1 MNHEY, CDR2 SVGAGI. V trimming: 0 bases; J trimming: 4 bases; junction bases outside the gene matches: 4. CDR3 region: CASSYSNRGADTQYF. The CDR3 DNA reads as TGTGCCAGCAGTTACTCGAACAGGGGCGCAGATACGCAGTATTTT.

The chain employs TRBV6-6 and TRBJ2-3, with 8 bases that match TRBD2. Losses at the gene ends were 2 bases for V and 1 base for J; bases not matched to a gene: 2. CDR1 MNHNY and CDR2 SVGAGI come from the germline V gene (reference sequence). The CDR3 spans 15 residues. CDR3 amino acids: CASSYRGGGTDTQYF. As DNA, the CDR3 is TGTGCCAGCAGTTACCGGGGGGGCGGCACAGATACGCAGTATTTT.

The genes are TRBV5-5 and TRBJ1-4; D not resolved. The CDR3 length is 15 residues. The ends were cut back, 4 bases at V and 0 bases at J, with 10 bases in the middle. Per the germline V gene, CDR1 is SGHKS and CDR2 is YYEKEE (reference sequence). This CDR3 reads CASSTAASTNEKLFF. The CDR3 DNA is TGTGCCAGCAGCACGGCGGCATCAACTAATGAAAAACTGTTTTTT.

The chain employs TRBV7-2 and TRBJ2-7, with 8 positions matching TRBD2. V dropped 8 bases and J dropped 0; count of bases not matched to a gene: 12. The V gene's germline CDR1 is SGHTA and CDR2 FQGNSA. CDR3 size: 16 residues. CDR3 in DNA: TGTGCCAGCTCCCGGCGGGGGGCCAGCAGCTCCTACGAGCAGTACTTC. This encodes CASSRRGASSSYEQYF.

In this sample, this clone turned up once. The CDR3 nucleotides read TGTGCCACCAGCAGAGATAGTCGAGGGGACAATGAGCAGTTCTTC. It encodes CATSRDSRGDNEQFF. The genes are TRBV15 and TRBJ2-1; possibly TRBD1 or TRBD2 for D (5 bases each). V dropped 0 bases and J dropped 5 bases, with 11 bases sitting between them. The CDR3 contains 15 residues. CDR1 is LNHNV, CDR2 YYDKDF, per germline (reference sequence).

This chain connects TRBV29-1 to TRBJ2-3; 8 positions agree with TRBD2. V shed 5 bases and J 0 bases; nucleotides not matched to a gene: 4. CDR1 and CDR2 (germline): SQVTM, ANQGSEA. CDR3 length: 14 amino acids. CDR3 nucleotide sequence: TGCAGCGTTCACGGGGGGGCTAGCACAGATACGCAGTATTTT. Its protein product is CSVHGGASTDTQYF.

V usage is TRBV5-1 and J usage is TRBJ2-6, with 8 bases lining up with TRBD2. The CDR3 is 20 residues long. The V gene's germline CDR1 is SGHRS and CDR2 YFSETQ. Unmatched junction bases numbered 15, after V lost 2 bases and J lost 2 bases. As DNA, the CDR3 is TGCGCCAGCAGCTTCAGATCTAGCGGGCGAGAAACGACTGGGGCCAACGTCCTGACTTTC. Translated: CASSFRSSGRETTGANVLTF.

The J gene is TRBJ2-2, the V gene TRBV19; D ambiguous. Per germline, CDR1 LNHDA and CDR2 SQIVND (reference sequence). The CDR3 runs 15 residues. The V end lost 5 bases, the J end lost 8 bases, and 18 bases lay between the germline ends. This chain's CDR3 is CASSQRSQSGGELFF. CDR3 DNA sequence: TGTGCCAGTAGTCAAAGGAGCCAGTCTGGTGGGGAGCTGTTTTTT.